This T cell receptor beta chain was sequenced for a study of blood T cell repertoires in COVID-19. There are 13 residues in the CDR3. Per the germline V gene, CDR1 is LNHDA and CDR2 is SQIVND (reference sequence). V shed 3 bases and J shed 4 bases, with 9 bases lying between them. The Seattle patients, enrolled during active infection, were followed longitudinally. Method: immunoSEQ multiplex PCR; TCRdb's copy keeps in-frame clones and lacks some. The sample yields roughly 68,000 clones, 90% seen once. This clonotype originated in a man aged 50 to 59 with COVID-19, enrolled during active disease. The chain recombines TRBV19 with TRBJ2-5; a weak D match, TRBD1 (6 bases). Sequenced material: peripheral blood. CDR3 in amino acids: CASSIRGRETQYF. The CDR3 region has the DNA TGTGCCAGTAGTATTAGGGGGAGAGAGACCCAGTACTTC.